Each of the 28 T cell receptor beta chains below was sequenced from the same sample in a study of tumor-infiltrating lymphocytes in primary liver carcinoma. Constant-region priming of approximately 500 ng total RNA yielded TCR beta cDNA. Slightly modified ARM-PCR served as the procedure for the TCR beta libraries. These libraries came from three rounds of nested multiplex PCR. For approximately 9 cycles apiece, the opening two PCR rounds ran with TRBV1-TRBV30 forward primers and a C-beta reverse primer. TCRdb used MiXCR to reprocess the multiplex PCR reads, holding one entry per CDR3 protein. The table includes some 320,000 distinct CDR3 sequences, 50% to 70% detected once. The researchers obtained blood RNA from unsorted whole blood and also extracted germline DNA. The sample consisted of peripheral blood. The receptors were sampled from a man aged 40-55 years with primary liver carcinoma and hepatitis B virus infection.

This clonotype was seen only once. V usage is TRBV18 and J usage is TRBJ2-7; 8 bases fit TRBD1. The CDR3 totals 14 residues. The junction had 5 bases not matched to a gene; V was cut back by 6 bases and J by 1 base. Germline CDR1 and CDR2: KGHSH and LQKENI. This CDR3 is CASSTRQGSYEQYF. CDR3 nucleotide sequence: TGTGCCAGCTCGACCAGACAGGGGTCCTACGAGCAGTACTTC.

The chain has TRBV30 and TRBJ1-3; no definite D call. CDR1 is GTSNPN and CDR2 is SVGIG in the germline V gene (reference sequence). Deletions cut 0 bases from V and 0 bases from J, with 9 bases between. The CDR3 spans 15 residues. The CDR3 DNA follows: TGTGCCTGGAGTGTACGAGGTCCCTCTGGAAACACCATATATTTT. This translates into CAWSVRGPSGNTIYF.

The chain combines TRBV28 with TRBJ1-5; D is perhaps TRBD1 (5 bases). Germline CDR1 reads MDHEN; CDR2 reads SYDVKM. V was shortened by 6 bases and J by 2 bases, with 17 bases between the two germline ends. This CDR3 is 16 amino acids long. The chain's CDR3 is CASRLGAGLGNQPQHF. The CDR3 nucleotides are TGTGCCAGCAGACTCGGGGCAGGGCTGGGCAATCAGCCCCAGCATTTT.

Only a few counts were recorded for this clonotype. The chain recombines TRBV30 with TRBJ1-1; TRBD1 might be the D (5 bases). CDR1 GTSNPN and CDR2 SVGIG come from the germline V gene (reference sequence). Between the trimmed V and J ends, which lost 2 bases and 1 base, there was a span of 11 bases. CDR3 length equals 14 residues. The CDR3 coding sequence is TGTGCCTGGAGTCCCACGGGACGGAACACTGAAGCTTTCTTT. It is translated as CAWSPTGRNTEAFF.

Details on this clonotype: The CDR3 does not end in the conserved phenylalanine or tryptophan, so this is likely a read error. The chain uses TRBV5-6 and TRBJ2-6; D gene uncertain. This CDR3 comprises 15 residues. Germline V CDR1 and CDR2: SGHDT, YYEEEE. Deletions cut 0 bases from V and 0 bases from J, with 4 bases between. CDR3 region: CASSLGPSGANVLTS. CDR3 bases: TGTGCCAGCAGCTTGGGACCCTCTGGGGCCAACGTCCTGACTTCC.

Only one count was recorded for this clonotype. The chain combines TRBV19 with TRBJ2-2, with TRBD2 identical over 7 bases. V shed 5 bases and J 4 bases; nucleotides not matched to a gene: 4. The germline CDR1 and CDR2 sequences are LNHDA and SQIVND (reference sequence). The CDR3 is 14 residues long. The CDR3 bases are TGTGCCAGTAGTCGGGGGGTGGTCACCGGGGAGCTGTTTTTT. This codes for CASSRGVVTGELFF.

This rearrangement joins TRBV6-1 to TRBJ1-2; TRBD1 agrees at 7 bases. Germline V gene data show CDR1 as MNHNS and CDR2 as SASEGT. The CDR3 totals 13 residues. V dropped 11 bases and J dropped 9; count of bases not matched to a gene: 15. The CDR3 here is CAVRQGLTGCYTF. Here the CDR3 DNA reads TGTGCCGTTCGACAGGGTTTGACCGGGTGCTACACCTTC.

Details on this clonotype: Relative to the germline gene, one junction end is altered; a read error may explain this. This sequence joins TRBV12-3 or TRBV12-4 and TRBJ1-2; 9 bases match TRBD1. The CDR3 length is 13 residues. The CDR3 loop reads CTSSSTGGYGYTF. DNA of the CDR3: TGTACCAGCAGTTCGACAGGGGGATATGGCTACACCTTC.

Comments on this clonotype: A read error is possible here, since a much larger clone lies one base away. The chain is built from TRBV4-1 and TRBJ2-1; the D gene could be TRBD1 or TRBD2 (5 bases each). Germline lookup yields CDR1 MGHRA and CDR2 YSYEKL. Trimming stripped 4 bases from V and 6 bases from J, with 22 bases between. The CDR3 sequence is 17 residues long. Here the CDR3 DNA reads TGCGCCAGCAGCCCCTTCGGAGAGGGTGGGACGGCCAATGAGCAGTTCTTC. Translating it yields CASSPFGEGGTANEQFF.

About this clonotype: A much larger clone lies one base from this, so it may be a read error. Because it lacks the conserved phenylalanine or tryptophan at the end, this CDR3 is likely a read error. The chain is built from TRBV6-1 and TRBJ2-2; TRBD2 might be the D (7 bases). CDR1 and CDR2 from the germline V gene are MNHNS and SASEGT. Deletions cut 10 bases from V and 2 bases from J, with 20 bases between. The CDR3 length is 16 residues. The CDR3 sequence is CATYQSRGGNTGELFS. CDR3 DNA sequence: TGTGCCACCTACCAAAGTAGGGGGGGCAACACCGGGGAGCTGTTTTCT.

This chain connects TRBV28 to TRBJ1-5; no clear D gene. Germline lookup yields CDR1 MDHEN and CDR2 SYDVKM. V lost 3 bases and J 8 bases, leaving 14 bases between the germline ends. The CDR3 consists of 14 residues. CDR3 protein: CASSFLGRVEPQHF. Written as DNA, the CDR3 is TGTGCCAGCAGTTTTTTGGGGAGGGTGGAGCCCCAGCATTTT.

Comments on this clonotype: A much larger clone is a single base away; this may be a read error. J is TRBJ2-3 and V is TRBV12-3 or TRBV12-4, with 9 bases identical to TRBD2. CDR3 length: 15 amino acids. For the CDR3, the DNA is TGTGCCAGCAGTCGTCGGACTAGCGCCACAGATCCGCAGTATTTT. Residues: CASSRRTSATDPQYF.

The chain is built from TRBV2 and TRBJ2-5, with D possibly matching TRBD2 (5 bases). The CDR3 has 13 residues. Trimming removed 8 bases at V and 5 bases at J, with 15 bases between. Germline-derived CDR1 and CDR2 are SNHLY and FYNNEI. The CDR3 bases are TGTGCCAGCGGGCCGAGGGTGCGGGAGACCCAGTACTTC. Its translation is CASGPRVRETQYF.

About this clonotype itself: Its ends do not fully match the called genes, so a read error is possible. This chain links TRBV6-7 with TRBJ1-5; unclear D gene. TRBV6-7 is labeled an ORF, and its function is uncertain. This CDR3 has 18 amino acids. The CDR3 nucleotides read TGTGCCATCAGTTATTGCCTCGGGTCGAAGGACGGGCTTCAGCCCCAGCATTTT. Its translation is CAISYCLGSKDGLQPQHF.

The gene calls are TRBV9 and TRBJ2-5; 9 bases align to TRBD2. V lost 5 bases and J lost 0; bases outside the gene matches: 5. There are 15 residues in the CDR3. Germline V gives CDR1 SGDLS, CDR2 YYNGEE. This chain's CDR3 is CASSMASGNQETQYF. CDR3 DNA sequence: TGTGCCAGCAGTATGGCTAGCGGGAACCAAGAGACCCAGTACTTC.

This clonotype was seen ten or more times. The V gene is TRBV6-1, the J gene TRBJ2-5, with TRBD2 matching over 7 bases. Unmatched junction bases numbered 12, after V lost 4 bases and J lost 1 base. Germline assignment: CDR1 MNHNS and CDR2 SASEGT. CDR3 length: 17 amino acids. The CDR3 bases are TGTGCCAGCAGTGCTCCATTTCGGACGGGAGGCCAAGAGACCCAGTACTTC. Translated: CASSAPFRTGGQETQYF.

Of note for this clonotype: Given a much more abundant clone one base away, this may be a read error. The V gene is TRBV4-3, the J gene TRBJ2-3; D is undetermined. This CDR3 comprises 14 residues. The V gene's germline CDR1 is LGHNA and CDR2 YSLEER. The CDR3 DNA sequence: TGCTCCAGCAGCCAAGGCGTCTACACAGATACGCAGTATTTT. It yields the protein CSSSQGVYTDTQYF.

Notes on this clonotype: A much larger clonotype is one base distant, so this may be a read error. The chain recombines TRBV10-3 with TRBJ1-5; TRBD1 might be the D (6 bases). Germline V gene data show CDR1 as ENHRY and CDR2 as SYGVKD. The CDR3 has 14 residues. V shed 4 bases and J shed 7 bases, with 14 bases lying between them. This CDR3 reads CAISVEGGDQPQHF. The CDR3 nucleotides read TGTGCCATCAGTGTGGAAGGGGGAGACCAGCCCCAGCATTTT.

The CDR3 reads CASSFPSGEQYF. As DNA, the CDR3 is TGTGCCAGCAGTTTTCCTAGCGGCGAGCAGTACTTC. The V and J genes are TRBV28 and TRBJ2-7, with 7 nucleotides matching TRBD2. The CDR3 consists of 12 residues. After removal of 3 bases from V and 6 bases from J, the junction contained 2 bases not matched to a gene. Germline CDR1 reads MDHEN; CDR2 reads SYDVKM.

Turning to this clonotype: One end of the junction does not line up with germline, which may come from a read error. V and J are TRBV30 and TRBJ2-7; a weak D match, TRBD1 (6 bases). The CDR3 has 13 amino acids. The germline CDR1 and CDR2 sequences are GTSNPN and SVGIG (reference sequence). The CDR3 nucleotides read TGTGCCTGGAGTGGGGACAACTCCTACGAGCAGTGCTTC. Its protein product is CAWSGDNSYEQCF.

As regards this clonotype: A much larger clone lies a single base off, so this may be a read error. The rearrangement joins TRBV5-1 to TRBJ2-3; tentatively, D is TRBD2 (6 bases). Germline V CDR1 and CDR2: SGHRS, YFSETQ. The length of the CDR3 is 14 residues. The CDR3 protein is CASGGGGDRDMQYF. CDR3 nucleotides: TGCGCCAGCGGGGGTGGCGGGGACCGCGATATGCAGTATTTT.

This clonotype was seen more than once but under ten times. The V and J genes are TRBV12-3 or TRBV12-4 and TRBJ2-2, with TRBD1 identical over 11 bases. Trimming took 2 bases from V and 6 from J; bases not matched to a gene: 2. The length of the CDR3 is 15 residues. The CDR3 reads CASSLRTGGSGELFF. The CDR3 DNA follows: TGTGCCAGCAGTTTAAGGACAGGGGGCTCCGGGGAGCTGTTTTTT.

In regard to this clonotype: A much larger clone sits a single nucleotide away, making a read error possible. This chain connects TRBV29-1 to TRBJ2-7; possible D gene TRBD1, 6 bases. This CDR3 spans 16 amino acids. Germline loops: CDR1 SQVTM, CDR2 ANQGSEA. The V end was cut by 1 base, the J end by 0 bases, with 16 bases between. CDR3 protein: CSVEVRRQASSYEQYF. The CDR3 DNA reads as TGCAGCGTTGAAGTTCGCAGACAGGCGAGCTCCTACGAGCAGTACTTC.

Of note for this clonotype: Germline is not matched at one junction end, which may reflect a read error. This chain uses TRBV5-6 with TRBJ2-2, with 8 bases that match TRBD2. There are 16 residues in the CDR3. Germline lookup yields CDR1 SGHDT and CDR2 YYEEEE. The CDR3 spells CASRRRLAMNTGELPF. Written as DNA, the CDR3 is TGTGCCAGCAGACGTAGACTAGCGATGAACACCGGGGAGCTGCCTTTT.

A note on this clonotype: Since a much larger clone is just one base distant, this may be a read error. The gene calls are TRBV12-3 or TRBV12-4 and TRBJ1-1, with 10 bases that match TRBD1. This CDR3 comprises 14 residues. The CDR3 spells CASSLEGTGADAFF. CDR3 nucleotides: TGTGCCAGCAGTTTAGAAGGGACAGGGGCTGATGCTTTCTTT.

Comment on this clonotype: A much larger clone differs by one base, so this may be a read error. The V call is TRBV29-1, the J call TRBJ2-7, with TRBD1 matching 10 bases. Germline CDR1 and CDR2: SQVTM and ANQGSEA. The CDR3 sequence is 12 residues long. The CDR3 loop reads CNVGQGAYEQYF. DNA of the CDR3: TGCAACGTTGGACAGGGGGCCTACGAGCAGTACTTC.

Concerning this clonotype itself: With a much larger clone just one base away, this may be a read error. The CDR3 spells CACGPGTFSDTQYF. The CDR3 DNA reads as TGTGCTTGTGGTCCGGGGACTTTTTCAGATACGCAGTATTTT. The chain combines TRBV12-5 with TRBJ2-3; a weak D match, TRBD2 (6 bases). Germline V gives CDR1 LGHNT, CDR2 FRNRAP. CDR3 length: 14 residues.

In regard to this clonotype: A much larger clone differs from this one at a single base, so this may be a read error. The gene calls are TRBV6-5 and TRBJ2-1, with a possible D match to TRBD2 (5 bases). CDR3 length: 13 amino acids. The germline gives CDR1 MNHEY, CDR2 SVGAGI. The CDR3, as DNA: TGTGCCAGCACTCTCCCGACTAACAATGAGGAGTTCTTC. This encodes CASTLPTNNEEFF.